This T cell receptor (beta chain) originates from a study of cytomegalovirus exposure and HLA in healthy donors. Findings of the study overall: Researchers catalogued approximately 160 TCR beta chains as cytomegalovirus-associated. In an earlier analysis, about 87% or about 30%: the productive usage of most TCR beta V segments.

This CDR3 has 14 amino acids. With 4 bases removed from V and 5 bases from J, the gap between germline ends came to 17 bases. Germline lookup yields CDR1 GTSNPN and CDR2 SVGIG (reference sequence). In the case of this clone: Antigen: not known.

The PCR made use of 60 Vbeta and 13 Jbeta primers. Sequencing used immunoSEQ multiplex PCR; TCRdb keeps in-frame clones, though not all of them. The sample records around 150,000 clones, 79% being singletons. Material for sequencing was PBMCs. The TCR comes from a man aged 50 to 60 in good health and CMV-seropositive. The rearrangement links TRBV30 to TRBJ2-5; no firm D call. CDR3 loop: CAWTNGDRPETQYF. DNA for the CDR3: TGTGCCTGGACTAATGGAGACCGCCCTGAGACCCAGTACTTC. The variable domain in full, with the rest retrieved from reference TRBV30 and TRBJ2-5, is SQTIHQWPATLVQPVGSPLSLECTVEGTSNPNLYWYRQAAGRGLQLLFYSVGIGQISSEVPQNLSASRPQDRQFILSSKKLLLSDSGFYLCAWTNGDRPETQYFGPGTRLLVL.